These 7 T cell receptor beta chains share one sample of origin, sequenced in a study of cytomegalovirus exposure and HLA in healthy donors (dated by TCRdb to the late 2010s). Libraries were constructed by the immunoSEQ multiplex PCR assay. The multiplex PCR relied on a mix of 60 forward primers for TCR Vbeta segments and 13 reverse primers for TCR Jbeta segments. Here the immuneACCESS table is served through TCRdb, limited to in-frame sequences with V and J called. Missing clones are a known gap in these copies; in checked studies unresolved V genes cover under half, and the rest lacks a known reason. The sample table records about 160,000 clones; more than 80% of these occur just once. About 13% of the sample belongs to the ten largest clones. Sequencing used PBMCs. These receptors were collected from a woman in her forties or fifties in good health and CMV-seronegative.

The gene calls are TRBV13 and TRBJ1-6; TRBD1 matches at 9 bases. This CDR3 has 14 amino acids. The germline V gene has CDR1 PRHDT and CDR2 FYEKMQ (reference sequence). V lost 5 bases and J lost 11; bases outside the gene matches: 7. The CDR3 region is CASSTGGSGAPLHF. The DNA of the CDR3 is TGTGCCAGCAGCACAGGGGGCTCCGGGGCACCCCTCCACTTT.

The V gene is TRBV5-1, the J gene TRBJ2-7, with 7 bases that match TRBD1. Per germline, CDR1 SGHRS and CDR2 YFSETQ. The CDR3 sequence is 15 residues long. Unmatched junction bases numbered 12, after V lost 4 bases and J lost 5 bases. Written as DNA, the CDR3 is TGCGCCAGCAGCACCGGGACAGCACCTGGCCACGAGCAGTACTTC. It specifies CASSTGTAPGHEQYF.

This chain joins TRBV18 and TRBJ2-1; TRBD1 might be the D (5 bases). V shed 3 bases and J shed 5 bases, with 11 bases lying between them. The CDR3 runs to 14 residues. CDR1 KGHSH and CDR2 LQKENI come from the germline V gene. The CDR3 is CASSPAGSDNEQFF. Written as DNA, the CDR3 is TGTGCCAGCTCACCGGCAGGGTCCGACAATGAGCAGTTCTTC.

This chain uses TRBV6-1 with TRBJ2-7, with D possibly being TRBD1 (5 bases). The CDR3 covers 16 residues. The V gene lost 1 base and the J gene lost 3 bases, with 16 bases spanning the gap. The V gene's germline CDR1 is MNHNS and CDR2 SASEGT. The CDR3: CASSEEDTIKFYEQYF. The CDR3, as DNA: TGTGCCAGCAGTGAAGAGGACACAATTAAGTTCTACGAGCAGTACTTC.

The rearrangement joins TRBV4-3 to TRBJ2-5; tentative D call: TRBD1 (6 bases). V lost 5 bases and J 3 bases, leaving 10 bases between the germline ends. Germline V gene data show CDR1 as LGHNA and CDR2 as YSLEER. There are 13 residues in the CDR3. In nucleotides, the CDR3 is TGCGCCAGCAGCTCCACAGGGAAAGAGACCCAGTACTTC. This gives the protein CASSSTGKETQYF.

The chain joins TRBV4-3 to TRBJ2-5; TRBD2 aligns across 9 bases. The V gene end was trimmed by 1 base and the J gene end by 4 bases; junction bases not matched to a gene: 4. This CDR3 is 15 amino acids long. Per germline, CDR1 LGHNA and CDR2 YSLEER. This CDR3 reads CASSQVAGARETQYF. The CDR3 DNA follows: TGCGCCAGCAGCCAAGTAGCGGGGGCGCGAGAGACCCAGTACTTC.

The J gene is TRBJ2-5, the V gene TRBV28; D is ambiguous. The germline V gene has CDR1 MDHEN and CDR2 SYDVKM. This CDR3 spans 12 amino acids. V was shortened by 4 bases and J by 14 bases, with 17 bases between the two germline ends. The CDR3 here is CASSSVPRRTYF. The CDR3 nucleotides read TGTGCCAGCAGTTCCGTTCCAAGAAGAACATACTTC.